Below are 32 T cell receptor beta chains sequenced from a single sample in a study of T cell responses to AZD1222 COVID-19 vaccine. The table came from immunoSEQ multiplex PCR; TCRdb's copy has only in-frame clones and leaves some out. The sample lists about 120,000 clones; around nine tenths were seen once. Sample: peripheral blood, taken on day 0 of AZD1222 vaccination. The origin of the receptors is an adult in good health.

The rearrangement links TRBV7-6 to TRBJ2-7; maybe TRBD1 (5 bases). The CDR3 has 11 amino acids. CDR1 is SGHVS and CDR2 is FNYEAQ in the germline V gene. Trimming pared 5 bases from V and 4 bases from J, leaving 6 bases between. This chain's CDR3 is CASSGHYEQYF. CDR3 nucleotides: TGTGCCAGCAGCGGACATTACGAGCAGTACTTC. The variable domain in full, completed from reference TRBV7-6 and TRBJ2-7, reads GAGVSQSPRYKVTKRGQDVALRCDPISGHVSLYWYRQALGQGPEFLTYFNYEAQQDKSGLPNDRFSAERPEGSISTLTIQRTEQRDSAMYRCASSGHYEQYFGPGTRLTVT.

The chain has TRBV27 and TRBJ1-1; no firm D call. This CDR3 comprises 13 residues. CDR1 and CDR2 from the germline V gene are MNHEY and SMNVEV (reference sequence). V lost 3 bases and J 1 base, leaving 6 bases between the germline ends. The CDR3 bases are TGTGCCAGCAGTTTTGGGCAGAACACTGAAGCTTTCTTT. Its translation: CASSFGQNTEAFF.

This chain links TRBV6-4 with TRBJ1-2, with D possibly TRBD1 on 6 matching bases. Germline V gene data show CDR1 as MRHNA and CDR2 as SNTAGT. Between the trimmed V and J ends, which lost 2 bases and 8 bases, there was a span of 15 bases. This CDR3 spans 14 amino acids. The CDR3 DNA follows: TGTGCCAGCAGTGACGGACAGCCTCCCTGGGGCTACACCTTC. It specifies CASSDGQPPWGYTF.

Comments on this clone: The sample has other DNA sequences that encode this CDR3 too. The chain joins TRBV6-5 to TRBJ2-7, with 8 bases aligning to TRBD2. The germline V gene has CDR1 MNHEY and CDR2 SVGAGI. With 6 bases clipped from V and 4 bases from J, the junction kept 8 bases outside the gene matches. The CDR3 length is 14 residues. For the CDR3, the DNA is TGTGCCAGCAGCCTCGGGGGGGGTAAGTACGAGCAGTACTTC. Amino acids: CASSLGGGKYEQYF.

V gene TRBV18 combines with J gene TRBJ2-1, with unresolved D. With 1 base removed from V and 2 bases from J, the gap between germline ends came to 6 bases. Germline loops: CDR1 KGHSH, CDR2 LQKENI. CDR3 length: 14 amino acids. CDR3 nucleotides: TGTGCCAGCTCACCACTCGACACCTACAATGAGCAGTTCTTC. It encodes CASSPLDTYNEQFF.

Points on this clone: The sample has other DNA sequences that encode this CDR3 too. The V call is TRBV5-1, the J call TRBJ1-3, with 8 bases aligning to TRBD1. The V segment lost 4 bases and the J segment 1 base; nucleotides outside the gene matches: 7. The CDR3 is 16 amino acids. Germline CDR1 and CDR2: SGHRS and YFSETQ. The CDR3: CASSLGTGGSGNTIYF. The CDR3 DNA reads as TGCGCCAGCAGCCTAGGGACAGGCGGTTCTGGAAACACCATATATTTT. The variable domain in full, with the rest retrieved from reference TRBV5-1 and TRBJ1-3, is KAGVTQTPRYLIKTRGQQVTLSCSPISGHRSVSWYQQTPGQGLQFLFEYFSETQRNKGNFPGRFSGRQFSNSRSEMNVSTLELGDSALYLCASSLGTGGSGNTIYFGEGSWLTVV.

The V and J genes are TRBV15 and TRBJ1-6; D is possibly TRBD1 (6 bases). The CDR3 covers 15 residues. In germline, CDR1 is LNHNV, CDR2 YYDKDF (reference sequence). Trimming removed 2 bases from V and 6 bases from J, with 11 bases in between. The CDR3 bases are TGTGCCACCAGCAGAAAGGGGGACATTAATTCACCCCTCCACTTT. The encoded protein is CATSRKGDINSPLHF.

The chain recombines TRBV6-6 with TRBJ2-3; TRBD2 matches at 8 bases. Germline CDR1 is MNHNY and CDR2 is SVGAGI (reference sequence). J lost 2 bases, V lost 4 bases, and 5 bases had no gene match. The CDR3 totals 15 residues. The CDR3: CASSSPSGPTDTQYF. The CDR3 nucleotides read TGTGCCAGCAGTTCGCCTAGCGGGCCCACAGATACGCAGTATTTT.

The chain joins TRBV7-3 to TRBJ1-2; the match to TRBD1 covers 12 bases. Germline lookup yields CDR1 SGHTA and CDR2 FQGTGA. This CDR3 has 15 residues. Trimming at V came to 5 bases and at J to 3 bases, leaving 4 bases not matched to a gene. CDR3 sequence (DNA): TGTGCCAGCAGCCCGGGACAGGGGGCCCACTATGGCTACACCTTC. Amino acids: CASSPGQGAHYGYTF.

This clone is medium-sized (0.01 to 0.1%) in the sample. V gene TRBV7-9 combines with J gene TRBJ2-1; TRBD1 aligns across 7 bases. The germline V gene has CDR1 SEHNR and CDR2 FQNEAQ (reference sequence). J was trimmed by 12 bases and V by 5 bases; bases with no gene match: 7. The CDR3 totals 12 residues. CDR3 region: CASSPPGQVQFF. The CDR3 nucleotides are TGTGCCAGCAGCCCCCCAGGACAGGTGCAGTTCTTC.

V gene TRBV7-2 combines with J gene TRBJ1-5; D unclear. This CDR3 is built from 13 residues. Trimming left V 5 bases short and J 6 bases short, with 11 bases between. Germline CDR1 is SGHTA and CDR2 is FQGNSA. The chain's CDR3 is CASSREGAQPQHF. For the CDR3, the DNA is TGTGCCAGCAGCCGAGAGGGTGCTCAGCCCCAGCATTTT.

V and J are TRBV9 and TRBJ1-3; 7 bases fit TRBD1. Germline lookup yields CDR1 SGDLS and CDR2 YYNGEE. J was trimmed by 2 bases and V by 3 bases; bases with no gene match: 11. There are 17 residues in the CDR3. CDR3 in amino acids: CASSAQQTGSPGNTIYF. The DNA for the CDR3 is TGTGCCAGCAGCGCCCAACAGACAGGGTCCCCTGGAAACACCATATATTTT.

This rearrangement joins TRBV9 to TRBJ2-1, with 8 bases that match TRBD2. Per the germline V gene, CDR1 is SGDLS and CDR2 is YYNGEE. With V trimmed by 0 bases and J by 7 bases, 12 bases remained unmatched. This CDR3 has 17 residues. The chain's CDR3 is CASSVAIGTRGPNEQFF. The CDR3 region has the DNA TGTGCCAGCAGCGTAGCGATAGGGACTAGAGGCCCAAATGAGCAGTTCTTC. Complete variable domain (other parts from reference TRBV9 and TRBJ2-1): DSGVTQTPKHLITATGQRVTLRCSPRSGDLSVYWYQQSLDQGLQFLIQYYNGEERAKGNILERFSAQQFPDLHSELNLSSLELGDSALYFCASSVAIGTRGPNEQFFGPGTRLTVL.

This clone was observed a few times. The chain has TRBV19 and TRBJ2-2; D possibly uses TRBD1 or TRBD2 (7 bases each). Germline CDR1 reads LNHDA; CDR2 reads SQIVND (reference sequence). This CDR3 region has 16 residues. Between the trimmed V and J ends, which lost 5 bases and 5 bases, there was a span of 18 bases. Here the CDR3 DNA reads TGTGCCAGTAGTCAGGGGAGGGGGCTGCGGACCGGGGAGCTGTTTTTT. Translated: CASSQGRGLRTGELFF. The whole variable domain, filled in from reference TRBV19 and TRBJ2-2, reads DGGITQSPKYLFRKEGQNVTLSCEQNLNHDAMYWYRQDPGQGLRLIYYSQIVNDFQKGDIAEGYSVSREKKESFPLTVTSAQKNPTAFYLCASSQGRGLRTGELFFGEGSRLTVL.

The rearrangement links TRBV7-2 to TRBJ1-2; 10 nucleotides line up with TRBD1. This CDR3 is built from 16 residues. Germline V gives CDR1 SGHTA, CDR2 FQGNSA. J gave up 0 bases and V 0 bases, and 1 base lay outside the gene matches. CDR3: CASSLAGTGANYGYTF. CDR3 nucleotides: TGTGCCAGCAGCTTAGCCGGGACAGGGGCTAACTATGGCTACACCTTC.

The chain uses TRBV4-1 and TRBJ1-1, with 12 nucleotides matching TRBD1. The CDR3 runs 16 residues. CDR1 and CDR2 (germline): MGHRA, YSYEKL. V lost 2 bases and J lost 8; bases outside the gene matches: 9. The CDR3 nucleotides read TGCGCCAGCAGCCAAAACCGGGACAGGGGGCAAAACGAAGCTTTCTTT. Its protein is CASSQNRDRGQNEAFF.

The chain has TRBV14 and TRBJ2-1; D possibly corresponds to TRBD2 (5 bases). With 8 bases removed from V and 3 bases from J, the gap between germline ends came to 17 bases. Germline CDR1 SGHDN, CDR2 FVKESK. This CDR3 is 15 amino acids long. The CDR3 coding sequence is TGTGCCAGCTCCCTTGAGGGCAGATTCTACAATGAGCAGTTCTTC. Residues: CASSLEGRFYNEQFF. The variable domain in full, completed from reference TRBV14 and TRBJ2-1, reads EAGVTQFPSHSVIEKGQTVTLRCDPISGHDNLYWYRRVMGKEIKFLLHFVKESKQDESGMPNNRFLAERTGGTYSTLKVQPAELEDSGVYFCASSLEGRFYNEQFFGPGTRLTVL.

J is TRBJ2-1 and V is TRBV19; 9 bases map to TRBD1. The CDR3 runs 15 residues. The ends lost 3 bases at V and 6 bases at J; junction bases unmatched: 6. The germline V gene has CDR1 LNHDA and CDR2 SQIVND (reference sequence). The CDR3, as DNA: TGTGCCAGTAGTATCCTGGACAGGGGAGGCAATGAGCAGTTCTTC. Encoded protein: CASSILDRGGNEQFF.

This clone was seen only once. The rearrangement uses TRBV7-2 and TRBJ1-4; no reliable D call. Germline lookup yields CDR1 SGHTA and CDR2 FQGNSA. This CDR3 region has 15 residues. V was shortened by 5 bases and J by 4 bases, with 14 bases between the two germline ends. CDR3 amino acids: CASSRDGRINEKLFF. The CDR3 DNA sequence: TGTGCCAGCAGCCGCGACGGACGGATTAATGAAAAACTGTTTTTT.

J is TRBJ1-3 and V is TRBV28; 7 nucleotides agree with TRBD1. CDR1 and CDR2 from the germline V gene are MDHEN and SYDVKM. The CDR3 sequence is 15 residues long. V shed 2 bases, J shed 4 bases, and the junction held 5 bases outside the gene matches. Here the CDR3 reads CASSLDRVGGNTIYF. In DNA, the CDR3 is TGTGCCAGCAGTTTAGACAGGGTGGGAGGAAACACCATATATTTT.

The chain combines TRBV4-2 with TRBJ2-5; 7 bases line up with TRBD1. The CDR3 is 18 residues long. CDR1 is LGHNA, CDR2 YNFKEQ, per germline. V lost 2 bases and J lost 5; bases outside the gene matches: 17. CDR3 in amino acids: CASSQREQQGPTRETQYF. DNA for the CDR3: TGTGCCAGCAGCCAACGAGAGCAACAGGGGCCGACCCGGGAGACCCAGTACTTC.

This clone was detected a few times. The rearrangement links TRBV18 to TRBJ2-7; no firm D call. The CDR3 runs 13 residues. The ends were cut back, 3 bases at V and 0 bases at J, with 6 bases in the middle. Germline CDR1 KGHSH, CDR2 LQKENI. CDR3 sequence: CASSPADSYEQYF. Here the CDR3 DNA reads TGTGCCAGCTCACCGGCCGACTCCTACGAGCAGTACTTC.

The chain recombines TRBV28 with TRBJ1-4; maybe TRBD1 (5 bases). CDR3 length equals 16 residues. Germline CDR1 MDHEN, CDR2 SYDVKM. The V end lost 4 bases, the J end lost 4 bases, and 16 bases lay between the germline ends. This CDR3 reads CASSSTPWGDNEKLFF. The CDR3 bases are TGTGCCAGCAGTTCTACCCCGTGGGGCGATAATGAAAAACTGTTTTTT.

The chain employs TRBV28 and TRBJ2-7; 7 nucleotides agree with TRBD1. Germline V lookup: CDR1 MDHEN, CDR2 SYDVKM. This CDR3 region has 15 residues. The trim removed 6 bases at V and 3 bases at J, leaving 11 bases unmatched. The CDR3 DNA reads TGTGCCAGCAGCTCGGCCTGGGACAGCCTCTACGAGCAGTACTTC. Its protein is CASSSAWDSLYEQYF.

This chain uses TRBV30 with TRBJ1-6; D may be TRBD1 (5 bases). Looked up from germline, CDR1 is GTSNPN and CDR2 is SVGIG (reference sequence). The V and J ends lost 6 bases and 4 bases respectively, with 16 bases between them. The CDR3 spans 15 residues. This CDR3 reads CACFQGWGYNSPLHF. In DNA form, the CDR3 reads TGTGCCTGCTTCCAGGGATGGGGTTATAATTCACCCCTCCACTTT.

V is TRBV11-1 and J is TRBJ2-7; TRBD1 matches at 10 bases. V was pared by 5 bases and J by 4 bases, with 5 bases of the junction left unmatched. The CDR3 is 14 residues long. In germline, CDR1 is SGHAT, CDR2 FQDESV (reference sequence). The CDR3 reads CASSPRDRGYEQYF. CDR3 coding DNA: TGTGCCAGCAGCCCCCGGGACAGGGGTTACGAGCAGTACTTC.

This clone came up once. The chain couples TRBV5-1 to TRBJ2-5, with 8 bases identical to TRBD1. CDR1 is SGHRS and CDR2 is YFSETQ in the germline V gene. The CDR3 sequence is 15 residues long. The V gene end was trimmed by 0 bases and the J gene end by 5 bases; junction bases not matched to a gene: 6. CDR3 residues: CASSLVTGGGETQYF. The DNA of the CDR3 is TGCGCCAGCAGCTTGGTAACAGGGGGTGGTGAGACCCAGTACTTC.

This clone has only one observation. The rearrangement joins TRBV14 to TRBJ1-1; D remains unclear. CDR1 and CDR2 from the germline V gene are SGHDN and FVKESK. V was shortened by 1 base and J by 0 bases, with 12 bases between the two germline ends. There are 16 residues in the CDR3. In DNA form, the CDR3 reads TGTGCCAGCAGCCAAGGGGTTGTCGGAATGAACACTGAAGCTTTCTTT. Encoded protein: CASSQGVVGMNTEAFF.

The chain has TRBV4-2 and TRBJ1-2, with D unresolved. V was shortened by 1 base and J by 7 bases, with 19 bases between the two germline ends. Germline V lookup: CDR1 LGHNA, CDR2 YNFKEQ. The CDR3 extends over 16 amino acids. The CDR3 DNA sequence: TGTGCCAGCAGCCAAGTTTCAGTCGCCTTGGTAGGTGGCTACACCTTC. As protein: CASSQVSVALVGGYTF.

V and J are TRBV9 and TRBJ2-3, with a possible D match to TRBD1 (6 bases). The CDR3 runs to 16 residues. V lost 0 bases, J lost 4 bases, and 15 bases lay in between. CDR1 and CDR2 (germline): SGDLS, YYNGEE. CDR3 sequence (DNA): TGTGCCAGCAGCGTAGGTACAGGGAAGGCCGCAGATACGCAGTATTTT. Its translation is CASSVGTGKAADTQYF.

V is TRBV5-1 and J is TRBJ1-2; TRBD1 is a possible D gene (6 bases). The CDR3 length is 16 residues. Between the trimmed V and J ends, which lost 0 bases and 0 bases, there was a span of 12 bases. Germline CDR1 reads SGHRS; CDR2 reads YFSETQ. This CDR3 is CASSLEGESSNYGYTF. Written as DNA, the CDR3 is TGCGCCAGCAGCTTGGAGGGGGAATCATCTAACTATGGCTACACCTTC.

The genes are TRBV7-9 and TRBJ1-4; a weak D match, TRBD1 (5 bases). The CDR3 has 14 residues. Germline V gene lookup returns CDR1 SEHNR and CDR2 FQNEAQ (reference sequence). V lost 8 bases and J 5 bases, leaving 15 bases between the germline ends. In nucleotides, the CDR3 is TGTGCCAGCTCGCAGGGAAGCGAAAATGAAAAACTGTTTTTT. Translated: CASSQGSENEKLFF. Looking up the rest from reference TRBV7-9 and TRBJ1-4 gives the full variable domain: DTGVSQNPRHKITKRGQNVTFRCDPISEHNRLYWYRQTLGQGPEFLTYFQNEAQLEKSRLLSDRFSAERPKGSFSTLEIQRTEQGDSAMYLCASSQGSENEKLFFGSGTQLSVL.